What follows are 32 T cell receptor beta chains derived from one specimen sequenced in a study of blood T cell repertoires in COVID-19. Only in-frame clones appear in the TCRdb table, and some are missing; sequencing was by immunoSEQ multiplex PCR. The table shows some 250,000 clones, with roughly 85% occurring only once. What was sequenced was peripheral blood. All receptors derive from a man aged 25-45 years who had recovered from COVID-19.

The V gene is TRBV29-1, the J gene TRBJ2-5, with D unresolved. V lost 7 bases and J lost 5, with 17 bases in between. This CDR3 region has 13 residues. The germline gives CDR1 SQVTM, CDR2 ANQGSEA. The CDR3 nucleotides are TGCAGCGCCTCCGCTGGGCCTGGGGAGACCCAGTACTTC. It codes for CSASAGPGETQYF.

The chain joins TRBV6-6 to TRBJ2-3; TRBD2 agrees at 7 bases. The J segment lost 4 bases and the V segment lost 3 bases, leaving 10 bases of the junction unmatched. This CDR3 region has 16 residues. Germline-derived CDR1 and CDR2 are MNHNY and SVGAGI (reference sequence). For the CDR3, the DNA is TGTGCCAGCAGTTATGGGGAGCGGGGAGGCCCAGATACGCAGTATTTT. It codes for CASSYGERGGPDTQYF.

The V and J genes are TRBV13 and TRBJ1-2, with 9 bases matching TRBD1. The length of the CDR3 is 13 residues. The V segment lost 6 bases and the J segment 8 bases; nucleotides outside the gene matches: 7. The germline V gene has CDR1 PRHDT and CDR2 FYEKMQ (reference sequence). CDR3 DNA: TGTGCCAGCAGAGAACAGGGGGCTAAAGGCTACACCTTC. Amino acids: CASREQGAKGYTF.

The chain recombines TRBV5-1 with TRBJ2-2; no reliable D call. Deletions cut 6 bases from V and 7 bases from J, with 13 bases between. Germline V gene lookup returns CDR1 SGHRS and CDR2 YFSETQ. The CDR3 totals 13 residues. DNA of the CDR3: TGCGCCAGCACGATCCCCCAGTTCGGGGAGCTGTTTTTT. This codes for CASTIPQFGELFF.

CDR3 in amino acids: CASSNRGFNQPQHF. Written as DNA, the CDR3 is TGTGCCAGCAGTAACAGGGGATTCAATCAGCCCCAGCATTTT. The chain couples TRBV27 to TRBJ1-5; TRBD1 matches at 7 bases. Losses at the gene ends were 5 bases for V and 3 bases for J; bases not matched to a gene: 4. CDR3 length equals 14 residues. Germline assignment: CDR1 MNHEY and CDR2 SMNVEV (reference sequence).

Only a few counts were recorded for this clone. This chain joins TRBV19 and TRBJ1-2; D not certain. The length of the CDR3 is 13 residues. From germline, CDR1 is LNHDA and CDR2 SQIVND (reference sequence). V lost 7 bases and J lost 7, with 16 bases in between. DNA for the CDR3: TGTGCCAGTACCGATCGGAGGGCAAGTGGCTACACCTTC. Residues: CASTDRRASGYTF.

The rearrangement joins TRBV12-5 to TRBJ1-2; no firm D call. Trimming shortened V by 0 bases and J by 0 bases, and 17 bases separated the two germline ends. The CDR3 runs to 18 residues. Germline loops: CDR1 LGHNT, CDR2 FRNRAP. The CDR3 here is CASGLVVRPGLPNYGYTF. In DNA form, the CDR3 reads TGTGCTAGTGGTTTGGTAGTTCGACCGGGTCTCCCTAACTATGGCTACACCTTC.

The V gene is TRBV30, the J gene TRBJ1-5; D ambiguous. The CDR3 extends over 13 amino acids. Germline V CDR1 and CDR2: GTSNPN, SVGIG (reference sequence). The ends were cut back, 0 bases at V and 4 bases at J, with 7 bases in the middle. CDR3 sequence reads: CAWSVPGNQPQHF. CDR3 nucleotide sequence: TGTGCCTGGAGTGTACCGGGAAATCAGCCCCAGCATTTT.

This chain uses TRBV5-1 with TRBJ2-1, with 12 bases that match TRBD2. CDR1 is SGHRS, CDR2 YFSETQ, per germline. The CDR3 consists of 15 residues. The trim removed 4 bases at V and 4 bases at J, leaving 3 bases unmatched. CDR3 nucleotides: TGCGCCAGCAGCCCTAGCGGGGGGGAGTACAATGAGCAGTTCTTC. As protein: CASSPSGGEYNEQFF.

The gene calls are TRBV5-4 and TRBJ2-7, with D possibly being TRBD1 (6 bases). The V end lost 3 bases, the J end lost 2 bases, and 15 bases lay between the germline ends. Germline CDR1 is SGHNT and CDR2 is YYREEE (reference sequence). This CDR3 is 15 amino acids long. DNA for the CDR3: TGTGCCAGCAGCTCCGCTGGACAGCGGCCCTACGAGCAGTACTTC. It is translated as CASSSAGQRPYEQYF.

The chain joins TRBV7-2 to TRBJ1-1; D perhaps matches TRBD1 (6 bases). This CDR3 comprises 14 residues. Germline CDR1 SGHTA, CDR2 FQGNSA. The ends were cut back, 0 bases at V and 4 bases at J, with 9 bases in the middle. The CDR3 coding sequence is TGTGCCAGCAGCTTAGCCGGACAGTCCACTGAAGCTTTCTTT. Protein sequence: CASSLAGQSTEAFF.

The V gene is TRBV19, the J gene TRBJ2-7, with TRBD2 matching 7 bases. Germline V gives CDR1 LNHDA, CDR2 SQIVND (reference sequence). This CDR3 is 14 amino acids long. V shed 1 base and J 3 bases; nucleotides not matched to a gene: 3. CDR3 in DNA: TGTGCCAGTAGTATAGGGGGACTACTCTACGAGCAGTACTTC. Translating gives CASSIGGLLYEQYF.

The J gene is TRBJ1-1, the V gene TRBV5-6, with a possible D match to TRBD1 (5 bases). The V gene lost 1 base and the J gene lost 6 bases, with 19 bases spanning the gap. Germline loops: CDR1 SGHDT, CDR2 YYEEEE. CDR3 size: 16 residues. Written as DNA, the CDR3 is TGTGCCAGCAGCTTGTCCCACGGCAGGGTTCATGCTGAAGCTTTCTTT. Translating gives CASSLSHGRVHAEAFF.

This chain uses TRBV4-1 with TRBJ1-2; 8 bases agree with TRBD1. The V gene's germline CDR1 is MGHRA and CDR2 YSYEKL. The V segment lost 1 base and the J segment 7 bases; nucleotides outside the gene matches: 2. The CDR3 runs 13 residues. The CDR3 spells CASSQGTGSGYTF. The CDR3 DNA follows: TGCGCCAGCAGCCAAGGGACAGGGAGTGGCTACACCTTC.

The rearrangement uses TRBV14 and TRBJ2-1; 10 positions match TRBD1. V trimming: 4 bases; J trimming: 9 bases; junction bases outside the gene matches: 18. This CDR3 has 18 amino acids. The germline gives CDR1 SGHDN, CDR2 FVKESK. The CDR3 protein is CASSPKLSRDRGSGEQFF. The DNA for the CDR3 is TGTGCCAGCAGCCCGAAGTTATCCCGGGACAGGGGTTCGGGTGAGCAGTTCTTC. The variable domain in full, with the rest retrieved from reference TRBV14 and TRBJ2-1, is EAGVTQFPSHSVIEKGQTVTLRCDPISGHDNLYWYRRVMGKEIKFLLHFVKESKQDESGMPNNRFLAERTGGTYSTLKVQPAELEDSGVYFCASSPKLSRDRGSGEQFFGPGTRLTVL.

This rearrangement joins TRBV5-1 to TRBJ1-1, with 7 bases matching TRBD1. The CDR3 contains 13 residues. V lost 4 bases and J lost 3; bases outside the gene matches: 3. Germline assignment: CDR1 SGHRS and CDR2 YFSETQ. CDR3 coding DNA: TGCGCCAGCAGCCAACAGGGGCACACTGAAGCTTTCTTT. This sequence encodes CASSQQGHTEAFF.

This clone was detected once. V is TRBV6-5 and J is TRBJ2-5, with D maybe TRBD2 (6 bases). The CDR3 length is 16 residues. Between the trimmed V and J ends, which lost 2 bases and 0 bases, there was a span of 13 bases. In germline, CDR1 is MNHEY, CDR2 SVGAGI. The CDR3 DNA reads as TGTGCCAGCAGTTACGGCGGGGAAGGGTACCAAGAGACCCAGTACTTC. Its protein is CASSYGGEGYQETQYF.

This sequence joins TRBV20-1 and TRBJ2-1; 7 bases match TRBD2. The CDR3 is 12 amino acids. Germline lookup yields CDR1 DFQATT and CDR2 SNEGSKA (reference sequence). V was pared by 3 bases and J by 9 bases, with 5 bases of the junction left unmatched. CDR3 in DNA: TGCAGTGCTAGTGTTCTAGCGGTTGAGCAGTTCTTC. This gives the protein CSASVLAVEQFF.

CDR3 DNA sequence: TGTGCCAGCTCACCAGGGCGGGGGGACCAAGATACGCAGTATTTT. Translation: CASSPGRGDQDTQYF. The chain employs TRBV18 and TRBJ2-3; TRBD2 agrees at 8 bases. The V segment lost 2 bases and the J segment 5 bases; nucleotides outside the gene matches: 6. Per germline, CDR1 KGHSH and CDR2 LQKENI. The CDR3 loop spans 15 amino acids.

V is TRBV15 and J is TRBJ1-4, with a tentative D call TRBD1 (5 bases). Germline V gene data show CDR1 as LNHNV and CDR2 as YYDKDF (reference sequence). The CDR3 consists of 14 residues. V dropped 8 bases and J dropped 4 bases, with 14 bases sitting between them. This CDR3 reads CATGAANDNEKLFF. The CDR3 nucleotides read TGTGCCACCGGGGCTGCGAACGATAATGAAAAACTGTTTTTT.

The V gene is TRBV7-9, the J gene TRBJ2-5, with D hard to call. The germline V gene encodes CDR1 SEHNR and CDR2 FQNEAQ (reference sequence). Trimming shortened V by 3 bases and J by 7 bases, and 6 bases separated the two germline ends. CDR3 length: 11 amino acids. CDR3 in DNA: TGTGCCAGCAGCTTGGGCATGACCCAGTACTTC. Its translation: CASSLGMTQYF.

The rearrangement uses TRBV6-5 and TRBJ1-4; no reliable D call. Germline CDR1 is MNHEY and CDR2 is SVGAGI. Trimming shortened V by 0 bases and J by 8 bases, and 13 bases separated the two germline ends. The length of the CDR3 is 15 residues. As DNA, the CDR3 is TGTGCCAGCAGTTACTCGTCAGGACTTGTGGAAAAACTGTTTTTT. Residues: CASSYSSGLVEKLFF.

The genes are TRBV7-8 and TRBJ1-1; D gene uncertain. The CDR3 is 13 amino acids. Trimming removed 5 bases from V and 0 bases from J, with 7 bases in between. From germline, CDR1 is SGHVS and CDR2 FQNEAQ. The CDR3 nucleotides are TGTGCCAGCAGCCGGAGATTGAACACTGAAGCTTTCTTT. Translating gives CASSRRLNTEAFF. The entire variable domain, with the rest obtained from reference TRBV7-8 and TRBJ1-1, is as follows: GAGVSQSPRYKVAKRGQDVALRCDPISGHVSLFWYQQALGQGPEFLTYFQNEAQLDKSGLPSDRFFAERPEGSVSTLKIQRTQQEDSAVYLCASSRRLNTEAFFGQGTRLTVV.

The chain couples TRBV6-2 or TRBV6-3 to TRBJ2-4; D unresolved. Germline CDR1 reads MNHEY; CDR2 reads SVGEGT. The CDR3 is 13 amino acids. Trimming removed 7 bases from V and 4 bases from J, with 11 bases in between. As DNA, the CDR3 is TGTGCCAGCACCCCAGCTGGTAAAAACATTCAGTACTTC. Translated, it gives CASTPAGKNIQYF.

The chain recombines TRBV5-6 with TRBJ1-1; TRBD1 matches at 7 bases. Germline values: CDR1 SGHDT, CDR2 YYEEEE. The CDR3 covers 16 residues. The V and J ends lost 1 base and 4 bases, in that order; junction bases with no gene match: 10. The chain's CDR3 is CASSLLTLTGATEAFF. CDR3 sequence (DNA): TGTGCCAGCAGCTTGCTCACCCTAACAGGGGCCACTGAAGCTTTCTTT.

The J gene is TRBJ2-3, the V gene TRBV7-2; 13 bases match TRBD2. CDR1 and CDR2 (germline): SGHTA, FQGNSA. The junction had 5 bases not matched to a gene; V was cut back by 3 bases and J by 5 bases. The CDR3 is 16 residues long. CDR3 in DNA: TGTGCCAGCAGCTTCTCACTAGCGGGGGGGGGAGATACGCAGTATTTT. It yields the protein CASSFSLAGGGDTQYF.

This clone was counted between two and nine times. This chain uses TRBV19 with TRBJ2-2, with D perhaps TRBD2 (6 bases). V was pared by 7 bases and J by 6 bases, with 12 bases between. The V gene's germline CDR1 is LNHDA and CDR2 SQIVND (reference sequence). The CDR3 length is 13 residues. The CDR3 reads CASTNTGAGELFF. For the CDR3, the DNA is TGTGCCAGTACCAATACGGGGGCCGGGGAGCTGTTTTTT.

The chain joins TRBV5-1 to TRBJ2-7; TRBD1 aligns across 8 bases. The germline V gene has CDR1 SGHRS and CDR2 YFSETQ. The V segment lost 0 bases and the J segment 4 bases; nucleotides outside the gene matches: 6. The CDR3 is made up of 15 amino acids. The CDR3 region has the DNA TGCGCCAGCAGCTTGGCCCCGACAGGGGCTTACGAGCAGTACTTC. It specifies CASSLAPTGAYEQYF.

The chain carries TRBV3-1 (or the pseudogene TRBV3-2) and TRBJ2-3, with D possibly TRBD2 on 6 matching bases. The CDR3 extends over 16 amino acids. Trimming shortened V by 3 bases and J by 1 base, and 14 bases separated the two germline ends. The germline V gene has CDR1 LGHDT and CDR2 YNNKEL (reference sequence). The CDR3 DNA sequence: TGTGCCAGCAGCCACCCACGGGGGATTGGCACAGATACGCAGTATTTT. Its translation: CASSHPRGIGTDTQYF.

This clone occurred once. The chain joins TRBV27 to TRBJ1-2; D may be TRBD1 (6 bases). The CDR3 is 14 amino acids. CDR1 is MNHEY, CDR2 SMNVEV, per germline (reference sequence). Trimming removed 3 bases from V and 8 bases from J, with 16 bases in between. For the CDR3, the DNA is TGTGCCAGCAGTTTTTACGAACAGGGTGAGGGCTACACCTTC. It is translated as CASSFYEQGEGYTF.

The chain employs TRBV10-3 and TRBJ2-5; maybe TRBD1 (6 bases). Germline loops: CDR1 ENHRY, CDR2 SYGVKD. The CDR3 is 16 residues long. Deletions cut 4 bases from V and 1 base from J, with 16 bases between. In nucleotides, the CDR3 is TGTGCCATCAGTGGGGGACGGCAGGGGCCCCAAGAGACCCAGTACTTC. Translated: CAISGGRQGPQETQYF.

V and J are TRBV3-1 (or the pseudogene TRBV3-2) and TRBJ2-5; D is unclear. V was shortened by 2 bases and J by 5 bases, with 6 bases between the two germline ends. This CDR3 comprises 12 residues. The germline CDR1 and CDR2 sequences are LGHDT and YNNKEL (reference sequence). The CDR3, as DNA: TGTGCCAGCAGCCAATCCGGGGAGACCCAGTACTTC. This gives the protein CASSQSGETQYF.